The 8 T cell receptor beta chains below were found in one sample sequenced in a study of regulatory T cells in long-lasting Graves disease (dated by TCRdb to 2020 to 2023). Preparation of the library involved multiplex PCR. Sequenced on an Illumina HiSeq 4000. iRepertoire HTBI primers and Arm-PCR amplification of CDR3 regions were used to construct TCR beta libraries. TCRdb reprocessing: public reads trimmed at Q25 with fastp, clones called with MiXCR, in-frame beta chains kept. Identical CDR3 proteins give one entry, which carries the most common genes and DNA. Recorded for this sample are fewer than 450,000 distinct CDR3 sequences; more than 20% of them occurred a single time. Under 25% of the sample is taken by the ten largest. This sample's time point label indicates: persistent/refractory GD, antithyroid drugs over 5 years with positive TRAb. For both TCR sequencing and RNA sequencing, RNA was extracted from PBMCs using TRIzol.

The sample here was peripheral blood mononuclear cells (PBMCs), taken when the disease was refractory, from a patient treated with antithyroid drugs. Every receptor here comes from a female donor with Graves disease.

This rearrangement joins TRBV29-1 to TRBJ1-2, with a weak D call TRBD1 (6 bases). V lost 4 bases and J lost 5, with 14 bases in between. Per the germline V gene, CDR1 is SQVTM and CDR2 is ANQGSEA. The length of the CDR3 is 13 residues. CDR3 protein: CSVATGTRYGYTF. The CDR3 DNA reads as TGCAGCGTTGCCACCGGGACAAGATATGGCTACACCTTC.

J is TRBJ2-7 and V is TRBV20-1; tentative D call: TRBD2 (7 bases). Germline loops: CDR1 DFQATT, CDR2 SNEGSKA (reference sequence). The germline V and J ends were trimmed by 6 bases and 0 bases, with 12 bases remaining between them. The CDR3 runs to 13 residues. In nucleotides, the CDR3 is TGCAGTGCCGCAGGGGACTACTCCTACGAGCAGTACTTC. Translation: CSAAGDYSYEQYF.

This clonotype was counted ten times or more. This chain joins TRBV2 and TRBJ1-2; D remains ambiguous. V was clipped by 2 bases and J by 2 bases, with 12 bases between them. Per the germline V gene, CDR1 is SNHLY and CDR2 is FYNNEI. The CDR3 contains 15 residues. In DNA, the CDR3 is TGTGCCAGCAGTGAACGCCCGTTTTGGAACTATGGCTACACCTTC. This encodes CASSERPFWNYGYTF.

This clonotype was picked up many times. This rearrangement joins TRBV20-1 to TRBJ1-5; 10 nucleotides line up with TRBD1. V lost 7 bases, J lost 0 bases, and 6 bases stayed unmatched. This CDR3 comprises 15 residues. Germline CDR1 DFQATT, CDR2 SNEGSKA (reference sequence). The CDR3 DNA reads as TGCAGTGGGACAGGGGGACAGGATAGCAATCAGCCCCAGCATTTT. Translation gives CSGTGGQDSNQPQHF.

The table lists this clonotype with many counts. The chain recombines TRBV7-9 with TRBJ2-7; no clear D gene. The germline V gene encodes CDR1 SEHNR and CDR2 FQNEAQ (reference sequence). V lost 4 bases and J lost 4, with 8 bases in between. The CDR3 is 12 amino acids. The CDR3 loop reads CASSSDLYEQYF. The CDR3 nucleotides read TGTGCCAGCAGCTCCGACTTATACGAGCAGTACTTC.

The rearrangement links TRBV30 to TRBJ1-1; possibly TRBD1 for D (5 bases). The CDR3 is made up of 14 amino acids. The germline V gene encodes CDR1 GTSNPN and CDR2 SVGIG (reference sequence). The V end was cut by 2 bases, the J end by 2 bases, with 12 bases between. The CDR3 protein is CAWSYPTENTEAFF. The CDR3 DNA is TGTGCCTGGAGTTACCCGACAGAAAACACTGAAGCTTTCTTT.

This clonotype was seen many times. This chain connects TRBV2 to TRBJ2-7, with TRBD1 matching 10 bases. Germline trimming cut 6 bases from V and 3 bases from J; bases unmatched to any gene: 17. Germline V gene sequence: CDR1 SNHLY, CDR2 FYNNEI. The CDR3 consists of 18 residues. CDR3 residues: CASSTPPWMGQGNYEQYF. DNA of the CDR3: TGTGCCAGCAGCACGCCTCCTTGGATGGGACAGGGGAACTACGAGCAGTACTTC.

This clonotype was recorded at least ten times. The chain uses TRBV7-8 and TRBJ1-1; the match to TRBD1 covers 10 bases. This CDR3 has 13 amino acids. Germline CDR1 SGHVS, CDR2 FQNEAQ. Trimming removed 3 bases from V and 11 bases from J; junction bases left unmatched: 6. CDR3 region: CASSFGTGVDAFF. The CDR3 DNA sequence: TGTGCCAGCAGCTTCGGGACAGGGGTAGATGCTTTCTTT. The whole variable domain, remainder taken from reference TRBV7-8 and TRBJ1-1, is GAGVSQSPRYKVAKRGQDVALRCDPISGHVSLFWYQQALGQGPEFLTYFQNEAQLDKSGLPSDRFFAERPEGSVSTLKIQRTQQEDSAVYLCASSFGTGVDAFFGQGTRLTVV.